A single sample gave rise to the 32 T cell receptor beta chains below, sequenced in a study of shared clonotypes between healthy human individuals (dated by TCRdb to 2020 to 2021). Library method: the immunoSEQ multiplex PCR assay. TCRdb obtained this table from immuneACCESS and retained in-frame rearrangements with V and J assigned. These tables miss some clones; where compared with another copy, unresolved V genes account for less than half of the shortfall, and the remainder is unexplained. The sample table holds fewer than 1.8 million clones, of which approximately 98.5% were seen once. The top ten hold 0.36% of the sample. What was sequenced was naive CD4+ T cells sorted from blood. The cell subset or site tag for this specimen amounts to: CD45RA+ positively selected. All receptors derive from a man aged 30-40 years in good health.

The genes are TRBV5-1 and TRBJ2-3; 10 bases map to TRBD1. The CDR3 loop spans 17 amino acids. Losses at the gene ends were 6 bases for V and 2 bases for J; bases not matched to a gene: 12. Germline assignment: CDR1 SGHRS and CDR2 YFSETQ. The CDR3 bases are TGCGCCAGCATTTGGGGGACAGGGGTAACGAACACAGATACGCAGTATTTT. Translating it yields CASIWGTGVTNTDTQYF.

The chain carries TRBV6-1 and TRBJ2-7; D ambiguous. In germline, CDR1 is MNHNS, CDR2 SASEGT. The V and J ends lost 4 bases and 1 base respectively, with 11 bases between them. The CDR3 is 14 amino acids. Here the CDR3 reads CASSGNRLSYEQYF. CDR3 in DNA: TGTGCCAGCAGTGGAAACAGACTTTCCTACGAGCAGTACTTC.

On this clone itself: The same CDR3 is also encoded by other DNA sequences in this sample. J is TRBJ1-5 and V is TRBV5-4; D unresolved. V lost 0 bases and J lost 7, with 5 bases in between. Germline CDR1 is SGHNT and CDR2 is YYREEE (reference sequence). The CDR3 has 12 residues. CDR3 bases: TGTGCCAGCAGCTTGGCCGGCCAGCCCCAGCATTTT. Protein product: CASSLAGQPQHF.

V gene TRBV6-6 combines with J gene TRBJ2-7, with D possibly being TRBD2 (6 bases). Germline CDR1 is MNHNY and CDR2 is SVGAGI (reference sequence). V gave up 2 bases and J gave up 2 bases, with 7 bases separating them. The CDR3 sequence is 13 residues long. The CDR3 coding sequence is TGTGCCAGCAGTTACGGGGAGGCCTACGAGCAGTACTTC. It yields the protein CASSYGEAYEQYF.

The J gene is TRBJ2-3, the V gene TRBV5-4, with 10 bases matching TRBD2. Losses at the gene ends were 3 bases for V and 0 bases for J; bases not matched to a gene: 4. CDR1 SGHNT and CDR2 YYREEE come from the germline V gene (reference sequence). The CDR3 loop spans 16 amino acids. The CDR3 here is CASSSMTSGSTDTQYF. CDR3 bases: TGTGCCAGCAGCTCGATGACTAGCGGGAGCACAGATACGCAGTATTTT.

This rearrangement joins TRBV18 to TRBJ2-2, with D possibly called TRBD1 or TRBD2 (5 bases each). Trimming shortened V by 3 bases and J by 2 bases, and 13 bases separated the two germline ends. CDR1 and CDR2 (germline): KGHSH, LQKENI. The CDR3 has 16 residues. CDR3 DNA: TGTGCCAGCTCACCGCTCCGGGACCCTAACACCGGGGAGCTGTTTTTT. Its translation: CASSPLRDPNTGELFF. The variable domain in full, with the rest retrieved from reference TRBV18 and TRBJ2-2, is NAGVMQNPRHLVRRRGQEARLRCSPMKGHSHVYWYRQLPEEGLKFMVYLQKENIIDESGMPKERFSAEFPKEGPSILRIQQVVRGDSAAYFCASSPLRDPNTGELFFGEGSRLTVL.

This chain links TRBV6-5 with TRBJ1-3; the D gene is possibly TRBD1 (6 bases). The V gene lost 5 bases and the J gene lost 4 bases, with 15 bases spanning the gap. Germline values: CDR1 MNHEY, CDR2 SVGAGI. CDR3 length: 15 residues. The CDR3 loop reads CASSQHRDRGNTIYF. The CDR3 coding sequence is TGTGCCAGCAGTCAACACAGGGATCGCGGAAACACCATATATTTT.

The chain joins TRBV19 to TRBJ1-1; the D is unclear. Trimming shortened V by 6 bases and J by 4 bases, and 15 bases separated the two germline ends. In germline, CDR1 is LNHDA, CDR2 SQIVND (reference sequence). CDR3 length: 14 residues. The CDR3 DNA reads TGTGCCAGTAGAGACGGAGCGTTTGGCACTGAAGCTTTCTTT. Translating gives CASRDGAFGTEAFF.

Points on this clone: Other DNA sequences in the same sample also yield this CDR3. This chain links TRBV4-3 with TRBJ2-3; D is unresolved. The CDR3 extends over 14 amino acids. The germline V gene has CDR1 LGHNA and CDR2 YSLEER. Trimming removed 0 bases at V and 0 bases at J, with 4 bases between. In DNA, the CDR3 is TGCGCCAGCAGCCAAGAAGGGAGCACAGATACGCAGTATTTT. Its protein product is CASSQEGSTDTQYF.

As for this clone: Compared with germline, one end of the junction differs, possibly owing to a read error. The chain uses TRBV5-5 and TRBJ1-5, with D possibly TRBD1 on 6 matching bases. Germline lookup yields CDR1 SGHKS and CDR2 YYEKEE (reference sequence). This CDR3 comprises 16 residues. The chain's CDR3 is CASSLSTGNSDQPQHF. CDR3 DNA sequence: TGTGCCAGCAGCTTGTCAACAGGGAATAGCGATCAGCCCCAGCATTTT.

In this sample, this clone turned up a few times. Other DNA sequences in this specimen translate into the identical CDR3. The V call is TRBV20-1, the J call TRBJ2-3; D is ambiguous. V dropped 3 bases and J dropped 0 bases, with 1 base sitting between them. Germline CDR1 reads DFQATT; CDR2 reads SNEGSKA (reference sequence). The CDR3 is 11 amino acids. In nucleotides, the CDR3 is TGCAGTGCTAGTAGCACAGATACGCAGTATTTT. Protein product: CSASSTDTQYF.

This clone was recorded only once. V usage is TRBV6-6 and J usage is TRBJ2-3; D gene ambiguous. The V end lost 8 bases, the J end lost 6 bases, and 9 bases lay between the germline ends. Germline V lookup: CDR1 MNHNY, CDR2 SVGAGI (reference sequence). The CDR3 runs 11 residues. CDR3 coding DNA: TGTGCCAGCCGTTTGGGGGATACGCAGTATTTT. It codes for CASRLGDTQYF.

This chain joins TRBV5-1 and TRBJ2-7; D unresolved. CDR1 SGHRS and CDR2 YFSETQ come from the germline V gene. V was trimmed by 0 bases and J by 4 bases, leaving 14 bases between them. This CDR3 is built from 15 residues. DNA of the CDR3: TGCGCCAGCAGCTTGGCCCTAATCCCTCTTTACGAGCAGTACTTC. This gives the protein CASSLALIPLYEQYF.

This chain uses TRBV2 with TRBJ2-2; 7 positions agree with TRBD1. V shed 2 bases and J 4 bases; nucleotides not matched to a gene: 10. CDR1 SNHLY and CDR2 FYNNEI come from the germline V gene. The CDR3 runs 17 residues. CDR3 amino acids: CASSEREIGTATGELFF. The CDR3 coding sequence is TGTGCCAGCAGTGAAAGAGAAATCGGGACAGCCACCGGGGAGCTGTTTTTT.

V usage is TRBV19 and J usage is TRBJ2-1; D not certain. Per the germline V gene, CDR1 is LNHDA and CDR2 is SQIVND (reference sequence). This CDR3 spans 14 amino acids. V dropped 10 bases and J dropped 9 bases, with 22 bases sitting between them. CDR3 in DNA: TGTGCCACCGGCTGGGCCGCCCCACGGAGTGAGCAGTTCTTC. As protein: CATGWAAPRSEQFF.

V gene TRBV9 combines with J gene TRBJ1-2; 8 nucleotides align to TRBD1. J gave up 0 bases and V 4 bases, and 5 bases lay outside the gene matches. The V gene's germline CDR1 is SGDLS and CDR2 YYNGEE. The CDR3 has 15 residues. The CDR3 region has the DNA TGTGCCAGCAGCTTGCTGGACAGGGCTAACTATGGCTACACCTTC. It translates to CASSLLDRANYGYTF.

This clone was picked up one time. The conserved closing phenylalanine or tryptophan is absent in this CDR3, likely reflecting a read error. It is unclear where the CDR3 begins or ends on the DNA, so no DNA is shown, and the CDR3 is as TCRdb lists it. The V call is TRBV28, the J call TRBJ1-2; TRBD1, the D gene given by the table, was not confirmed from the DNA. The CDR3 adds up to 8 amino acids, both ends counted. The germline V gene has CDR1 MDHEN and CDR2 SYDVKM. Here the CDR3 reads CASFTPDT.

The CDR3 loop is CASSSVTGQGIYEQYF. DNA for the CDR3: TGTGCCAGCAGCTCCGTTACGGGACAGGGAATCTACGAGCAGTACTTC. The rearrangement uses TRBV7-9 and TRBJ2-7; 9 positions match TRBD1. The CDR3 runs 16 residues. J was trimmed by 3 bases and V by 4 bases; bases with no gene match: 10. Germline CDR1 reads SEHNR; CDR2 reads FQNEAQ (reference sequence).

This chain connects TRBV14 to TRBJ1-5; D perhaps matches TRBD1 (5 bases). Germline CDR1 and CDR2: SGHDN and FVKESK. V dropped 11 bases and J dropped 4 bases, with 24 bases sitting between them. The CDR3 runs to 16 residues. The CDR3, as DNA: TGTGCCCCTCCTCAGGTCCAGAAGAGGGGAAATCAGCCCCAGCATTTT. As protein: CAPPQVQKRGNQPQHF. The complete variable domain, with remaining parts taken from reference TRBV14 and TRBJ1-5, reads EAGVTQFPSHSVIEKGQTVTLRCDPISGHDNLYWYRRVMGKEIKFLLHFVKESKQDESGMPNNRFLAERTGGTYSTLKVQPAELEDSGVYFCAPPQVQKRGNQPQHFGDGTRLSIL.

V gene TRBV4-1 combines with J gene TRBJ2-7; D remains unclear. The V gene's germline CDR1 is MGHRA and CDR2 YSYEKL. The CDR3 runs 14 residues. V dropped 4 bases and J dropped 4 bases, with 14 bases sitting between them. The CDR3 sequence is CASSLLREAYEQYF. DNA of the CDR3: TGCGCCAGCAGCCTACTCCGAGAGGCGTACGAGCAGTACTTC.

The J gene is TRBJ2-5, the V gene TRBV2; D gene uncertain. From germline, CDR1 is SNHLY and CDR2 FYNNEI. The V and J ends lost 3 bases and 4 bases respectively, with 6 bases between them. This CDR3 comprises 12 residues. The CDR3 nucleotides read TGTGCCAGCAGTGATGTGGGAGAGACCCAGTACTTC. It codes for CASSDVGETQYF.

The DNA of the CDR3 is TGTGCCAGCAAGGGCTTAAGCTCCTACAATGAGCAGTTCTTC. Amino acid sequence: CASKGLSSYNEQFF. The chain links TRBV28 to TRBJ2-1; no firm D call. Deletions cut 7 bases from V and 0 bases from J, with 10 bases between. The CDR3 covers 14 residues. CDR1 and CDR2 from the germline V gene are MDHEN and SYDVKM.

V and J are TRBV5-4 and TRBJ2-2; 9 nucleotides agree with TRBD1. V shed 6 bases and J 6 bases; nucleotides not matched to a gene: 9. The CDR3 consists of 15 residues. Germline loops: CDR1 SGHNT, CDR2 YYREEE (reference sequence). CDR3 nucleotides: TGTGCCAGCACCTCCGCACAGGGGGCGTCCGGGGAGCTGTTTTTT. It yields the protein CASTSAQGASGELFF.

The gene calls are TRBV28 and TRBJ2-3, with D possibly TRBD1 on 6 matching bases. Germline CDR1 is MDHEN and CDR2 is SYDVKM. The V end was cut by 2 bases, the J end by 10 bases, with 16 bases between. The CDR3 sequence is 14 residues long. The CDR3 here is CASSLRDTFPAQYF. Here the CDR3 DNA reads TGTGCCAGCAGTTTAAGGGACACATTTCCGGCGCAGTATTTT.

The chain employs TRBV10-2 and TRBJ2-7; 8 bases line up with TRBD1. Germline V gene data show CDR1 as WSHSY and CDR2 as SAAADI. Trimming took 0 bases from V and 3 from J; bases not matched to a gene: 7. The CDR3 consists of 16 residues. This CDR3 reads CASSESAGQGGYEQYF. The DNA for the CDR3 is TGCGCCAGCAGTGAGTCAGCTGGACAGGGAGGCTACGAGCAGTACTTC.

This chain joins TRBV5-1 and TRBJ1-2; D call uncertain. This CDR3 is 13 amino acids long. V was shortened by 0 bases and J by 0 bases, with 3 bases between the two germline ends. Germline CDR1 and CDR2: SGHRS and YFSETQ. The CDR3 region is CASSLAPNYGYTF. The CDR3 nucleotides are TGCGCCAGCAGCTTGGCGCCTAACTATGGCTACACCTTC.

This chain joins TRBV5-1 and TRBJ2-6, with TRBD1 identical over 8 bases. Germline V lookup: CDR1 SGHRS, CDR2 YFSETQ. Germline trimming cut 5 bases from V and 2 bases from J; bases unmatched to any gene: 6. The CDR3 covers 16 residues. CDR3 coding DNA: TGCGCCAGCAGGGGCAGGGGGCCGCCTGGGGCCAACGTCCTGACTTTC. This translates into CASRGRGPPGANVLTF.

This chain joins TRBV5-5 and TRBJ1-2; 7 positions match TRBD1. The CDR3 is 13 amino acids. Looked up from germline, CDR1 is SGHKS and CDR2 is YYEKEE (reference sequence). With V trimmed by 0 bases and J by 6 bases, 2 bases remained unmatched. The CDR3 is CASSLGQGDGYTF. The CDR3 bases are TGTGCCAGCAGCTTGGGACAGGGTGATGGCTACACCTTC.

Written as DNA, the CDR3 is TGTGCCAGCAGCCACAACAGGGGACGTACCGGGGAGCTGTTTTTT. Protein: CASSHNRGRTGELFF. The chain links TRBV7-9 to TRBJ2-2, with 7 bases that match TRBD1. Germline CDR1 reads SEHNR; CDR2 reads FQNEAQ (reference sequence). Trimming cost V 5 bases and J 5 bases; bases outside gene matches: 8. This CDR3 is 15 amino acids long.

The J gene is TRBJ2-5, the V gene TRBV2; 11 nucleotides align to TRBD1. Trimming at V came to 8 bases and at J to 1 base, leaving 3 bases not matched to a gene. CDR1 and CDR2 from the germline V gene are SNHLY and FYNNEI. The CDR3 spans 14 residues. CDR3 protein: CASGGTGGQETQYF. The DNA of the CDR3 is TGTGCCAGCGGGGGGACAGGGGGCCAAGAGACCCAGTACTTC.

The chain has TRBV11-2 and TRBJ2-2; 10 bases fit TRBD2. The germline V gene encodes CDR1 SGHAT and CDR2 FQNNGV. V lost 2 bases and J lost 4; bases outside the gene matches: 7. The CDR3 has 17 amino acids. CDR3 nucleotides: TGTGCCAGCAGCTTAAATTCCCCTAGCGGGAGCACCGGGGAGCTGTTTTTT. It codes for CASSLNSPSGSTGELFF.

The sample holds one count of this clone. This chain connects TRBV7-9 to TRBJ2-1; the D is unclear. From germline, CDR1 is SEHNR and CDR2 FQNEAQ (reference sequence). This CDR3 has 16 amino acids. V lost 8 bases, J lost 8 bases, and 25 bases lay in between. CDR3 protein: CASATTLSWDSDEQFF. The CDR3 region has the DNA TGTGCCAGCGCTACGACATTGAGTTGGGATAGTGATGAGCAGTTCTTC.